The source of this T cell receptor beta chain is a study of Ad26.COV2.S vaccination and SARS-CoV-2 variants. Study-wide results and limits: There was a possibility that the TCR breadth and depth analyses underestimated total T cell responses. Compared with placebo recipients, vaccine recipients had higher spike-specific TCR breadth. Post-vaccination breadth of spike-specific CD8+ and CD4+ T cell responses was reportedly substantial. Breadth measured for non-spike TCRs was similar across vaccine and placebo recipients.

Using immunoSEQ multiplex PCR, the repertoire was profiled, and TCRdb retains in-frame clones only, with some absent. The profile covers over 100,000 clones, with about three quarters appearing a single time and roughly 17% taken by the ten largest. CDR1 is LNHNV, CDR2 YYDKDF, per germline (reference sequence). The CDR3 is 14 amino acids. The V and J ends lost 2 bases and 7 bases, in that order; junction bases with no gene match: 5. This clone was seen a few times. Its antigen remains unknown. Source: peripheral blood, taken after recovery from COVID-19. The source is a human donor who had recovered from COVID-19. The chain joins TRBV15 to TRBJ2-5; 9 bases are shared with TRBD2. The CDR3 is CATSRSRGGGTQYF. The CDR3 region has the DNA TGTGCCACCAGCAGATCCCGCGGGGGGGGGACCCAGTACTTC.